What follows are 14 T cell receptor beta chains derived from one specimen sequenced in a study of post-analysis software for immune sequencing data. Study observations and caveats: Compared with controls, patients had more of about 5 TRBV segments, including TRBV5-6, TRBV5-1 and TRBV20-1.

These receptors lack a known antigen. Unique-molecular-identifier-tagged TCR beta cDNA libraries were used. TCRdb analysed the PCR reads with MiXCR anew, one entry per CDR3 protein. The sample has hundreds of thousands of distinct CDR3 sequences, roughly 29% seen once. The source material was blood. Receptor source: a girl aged 5-17 years with multiple sclerosis.

This clonotype came up many times. The chain links TRBV20-1 to TRBJ1-6; maybe TRBD1 (6 bases). The V gene's germline CDR1 is DFQATT and CDR2 SNEGSKA (reference sequence). The CDR3 covers 13 residues. V lost 6 bases and J lost 8, with 14 bases in between. The CDR3 here is CSAQGGGDSPLHF. CDR3 bases: TGCAGTGCCCAGGGAGGGGGGGATTCACCCCTCCACTTT.

There are many counts of this clonotype. The chain carries TRBV2 and TRBJ2-7; D is possibly TRBD1 (5 bases). In germline, CDR1 is SNHLY, CDR2 FYNNEI. The germline V and J ends were trimmed by 6 bases and 3 bases, with 18 bases remaining between them. There are 15 residues in the CDR3. Here the CDR3 DNA reads TGTGCCAGCAGCACTACAAGACAGCTCAGCTACGAGCAGTACTTC. Its translation is CASSTTRQLSYEQYF.

CDR3: CASSRSGGPRAQYF. DNA for the CDR3: TGTGCCAGCAGCCGTAGCGGGGGTCCCAGGGCCCAGTACTTC. J is TRBJ2-5 and V is TRBV7-2, with 9 bases lining up with TRBD2. Trimming took 5 bases from V and 9 from J; bases not matched to a gene: 10. The length of the CDR3 is 14 residues. The germline CDR1 and CDR2 sequences are SGHTA and FQGNSA.

The chain recombines TRBV20-1 with TRBJ2-5; 7 bases align to TRBD2. V shed 0 bases and J 4 bases; nucleotides not matched to a gene: 20. In germline, CDR1 is DFQATT, CDR2 SNEGSKA (reference sequence). The CDR3 runs to 19 residues. The chain's CDR3 is CSAREEALLGGGLGETQYF. CDR3 bases: TGCAGTGCTAGAGAAGAGGCCCTCTTAGGCGGGGGTCTAGGAGAGACCCAGTACTTC.

This clonotype turned up a few times. This chain uses TRBV27 with TRBJ2-5, with TRBD2 identical over 7 bases. The ends lost 5 bases at V and 5 bases at J; junction bases unmatched: 8. The CDR3 has 14 amino acids. CDR1 is MNHEY, CDR2 SMNVEV, per germline (reference sequence). The CDR3 here is CASSEGRGGETQYF. The CDR3 coding sequence is TGTGCCAGCAGTGAGGGCCGGGGAGGGGAGACCCAGTACTTC.

In this sample, this clonotype turned up a few times. V and J are TRBV20-1 and TRBJ2-3, with D perhaps being TRBD1 or TRBD2 (5 bases each). The CDR3 contains 13 residues. Between the trimmed V and J ends, which lost 6 bases and 3 bases, there was a span of 13 bases. Germline lookup yields CDR1 DFQATT and CDR2 SNEGSKA (reference sequence). In DNA form, the CDR3 reads TGCAGTGCCCCCGGGGCAGGGACAGATACGCAGTATTTT. It encodes CSAPGAGTDTQYF.

V and J are TRBV20-1 and TRBJ2-3; 8 bases agree with TRBD2. Germline trimming cut 1 base from V and 4 bases from J; bases unmatched to any gene: 10. Germline-derived CDR1 and CDR2 are DFQATT and SNEGSKA (reference sequence). The CDR3 runs 16 residues. CDR3 nucleotide sequence: TGCAGTGCTAGAGGGTCGGCGGGGGGTGGGGCAGATACGCAGTATTTT. This encodes CSARGSAGGGADTQYF.

The chain combines TRBV6-5 with TRBJ1-2; D call uncertain. The length of the CDR3 is 13 residues. Trimming stripped 10 bases from V and 1 base from J, with 13 bases between. Germline CDR1 reads MNHEY; CDR2 reads SVGAGI. The CDR3 DNA reads as TGTGCCACCCTCGACGCGGGTAACTATGGCTACACCTTC. Translation: CATLDAGNYGYTF.

The gene calls are TRBV7-9 and TRBJ1-2; 9 positions match TRBD1. Per the germline V gene, CDR1 is SEHNR and CDR2 is FQNEAQ (reference sequence). The CDR3 contains 15 residues. V shed 8 bases, J shed 6 bases, and the junction held 13 bases outside the gene matches. The CDR3 sequence: CASPTGQGKDDGYTF. The CDR3 region has the DNA TGTGCCAGCCCGACGGGACAGGGCAAGGACGATGGCTACACCTTC.

This clonotype was found a few times. J is TRBJ2-3 and V is TRBV5-1; the D is unclear. The V gene lost 4 bases and the J gene lost 5 bases, with 11 bases spanning the gap. Germline CDR1 is SGHRS and CDR2 is YFSETQ. This CDR3 comprises 13 residues. Written as DNA, the CDR3 is TGCGCCAGCAGCCCTCTGGCGATAGATACGCAGTATTTT. It translates to CASSPLAIDTQYF.

The rearrangement links TRBV27 to TRBJ1-1, with D maybe TRBD1 (5 bases). Looked up from germline, CDR1 is MNHEY and CDR2 is SMNVEV (reference sequence). V was trimmed by 4 bases and J by 1 base, leaving 16 bases between them. The CDR3 runs to 16 residues. As DNA, the CDR3 is TGTGCCAGCAGTTCCCTATCGGTACAGGCGAACACTGAAGCTTTCTTT. Translated: CASSSLSVQANTEAFF.

This clonotype was counted a few times. This rearrangement joins TRBV20-1 to TRBJ2-7; no reliable D call. Trimming pared 6 bases from V and 2 bases from J, leaving 14 bases between. The CDR3 consists of 13 residues. Germline V gene lookup returns CDR1 DFQATT and CDR2 SNEGSKA (reference sequence). The CDR3 DNA sequence: TGCAGTGCGAATATGGTCGACCCCTACGAGCAGTACTTC. Translating it yields CSANMVDPYEQYF.

A single count supports this clonotype. V gene TRBV9 combines with J gene TRBJ2-4; no firm D call. The assigned J gene may be wrong: the sequence end matches TRBJ2-7 better. The CDR3 is 14 residues long. The germline gives CDR1 SGDLS, CDR2 YYNGEE. CDR3 amino acids: CASSVGSSNYEQYF. Written as DNA, the CDR3 is TGTGCCAGCAGCGTAGGTAGCAGCAACTACGAGCAGTACTTC.

The rearrangement links TRBV15 to TRBJ2-1, with 9 bases matching TRBD1. Germline CDR1 LNHNV, CDR2 YYDKDF (reference sequence). J gave up 8 bases and V 0 bases, and 2 bases lay outside the gene matches. The CDR3 loop spans 14 amino acids. CDR3 sequence: CATSREGQGYEQFF. The CDR3 DNA reads as TGTGCCACCAGCAGAGAAGGACAGGGGTATGAGCAGTTCTTC.